These 28 T cell receptor beta chains were sequenced from one sample in a study of HIV-infected children after antiretroviral therapy interruption. A 3' RACE protocol on RNA, with unique molecular identifiers, produced the TCR library. TCRdb analysed the 3' RACE reads with MiXCR anew, one entry per CDR3 protein. The sample contains tens of thousands of distinct CDR3 sequences, 5% to 8% of which appear only once. Treatment indicated: PENTA 11 planned treatment interruption arm or continuous ART arm. Source: CD45RA+ CD4+ T cells from PBMCs, pooled from several time points, taken from a donor given antiretroviral therapy, either interrupted or continuous. Subset indicated: naive CD4+ CD45RA+ CD45RO- T cells. These receptors originate from a pool of human donors with HIV.

This clonotype has at least ten counts. The gene calls are TRBV2 and TRBJ1-5, with D uncertain. The CDR3 totals 12 residues. Germline loops: CDR1 SNHLY, CDR2 FYNNEI. Trimming pared 0 bases from V and 7 bases from J, leaving 4 bases between. The CDR3 DNA sequence: TGTGCCAGCAGTGAAGCGGGGCAGCCCCAGCATTTT. Protein product: CASSEAGQPQHF.

This clonotype has at least ten counts. This sequence joins TRBV5-6 and TRBJ2-4, with 7 bases identical to TRBD1. Germline loops: CDR1 SGHDT, CDR2 YYEEEE. Unmatched junction bases numbered 8, after V lost 1 base and J lost 1 base. The CDR3 extends over 17 amino acids. Here the CDR3 reads CASSLKGGPTAKNIQYF. Here the CDR3 DNA reads TGTGCCAGCAGCTTGAAAGGGGGCCCGACGGCCAAAAACATTCAGTACTTC.

At least ten counts were recorded for this clonotype. The chain couples TRBV2 to TRBJ2-1; 7 nucleotides align to TRBD2. Germline V lookup: CDR1 SNHLY, CDR2 FYNNEI. The CDR3 extends over 15 amino acids. Trimming cost V 9 bases and J 5 bases; bases outside gene matches: 13. The CDR3 sequence is CASRGTNHPHNEQFF. CDR3 in DNA: TGTGCCAGTAGAGGGACTAATCACCCTCACAATGAGCAGTTCTTC.

This clonotype was found many times. The rearrangement joins TRBV12-3 or TRBV12-4 to TRBJ1-1; D might be TRBD1 (5 bases). With 9 bases removed from V and 6 bases from J, the gap between germline ends came to 14 bases. The CDR3 runs to 12 residues. In nucleotides, the CDR3 is TGTGCCAGTCGGCGGGGGATCGCTGAAGCTTTCTTT. This translates into CASRRGIAEAFF.

In its sample, this clonotype was seen a few times. The chain carries TRBV6-2 or TRBV6-3 and TRBJ1-2; D not certain. The V end was cut by 8 bases, the J end by 7 bases, with 17 bases between. The CDR3 consists of 13 residues. Germline loops: CDR1 MNHEY, CDR2 SVGEGT. The CDR3 region is CASGTLFPSGYTF. The CDR3 DNA is TGTGCCAGCGGCACCCTTTTTCCGAGTGGCTACACCTTC.

This clonotype came up many times. Relative to the germline gene, one junction end is altered; a read error may explain this. The chain combines TRBV6-6 with TRBJ2-3; TRBD2 is a possible D gene (5 bases). Germline V gene sequence: CDR1 MNHNY, CDR2 SVGAGI (reference sequence). This CDR3 region has 13 residues. The CDR3 protein is CASSATSAETLYF. CDR3 nucleotides: TGTGCCAGCAGTGCTACTAGTGCAGAAACGCTGTATTTT.

This clonotype showed up many times. The V call is TRBV9, the J call TRBJ2-3; 10 nucleotides align to TRBD2. In germline, CDR1 is SGDLS, CDR2 YYNGEE. This CDR3 has 19 amino acids. Unmatched junction bases numbered 14, after V lost 0 bases and J lost 4 bases. Here the CDR3 reads CASSVAAGLAGAKADTQYF. CDR3 DNA: TGTGCCAGCAGCGTAGCTGCGGGGCTAGCGGGGGCGAAGGCAGATACGCAGTATTTT.

In nucleotides, the CDR3 is TGCGGGGGGAGGGGGAACACCGGGGAGCTGTTTTTT. The encoded protein is CGGRGNTGELFF. The V call is TRBV29-1, the J call TRBJ2-2, with 7 bases fitting TRBD2. This CDR3 comprises 12 residues. CDR1 SQVTM and CDR2 ANQGSEA come from the germline V gene.

This clonotype was seen at least ten times. The chain is built from TRBV2 and TRBJ1-2, with a tentative D call TRBD1 (6 bases). The CDR3 is made up of 14 amino acids. The germline CDR1 and CDR2 sequences are SNHLY and FYNNEI. Trimming cost V 6 bases and J 10 bases, with 21 bases left between them. Written as DNA, the CDR3 is TGTGCCAGCAGCTTAGGGACAAAAAACTCCGACTACACCTTC. Translating it yields CASSLGTKNSDYTF.

This clonotype was found many times. This chain joins TRBV12-2 and TRBJ2-5; TRBD2 is the table's D call and was not checked against the DNA. TRBV12-2 is recorded as a pseudogene. This CDR3 has 15 residues. Written as DNA, the CDR3 is TGTGCAAGTCGCCCGCCGGGACTAGCTCAAGAGACCCAGTACTTC. This translates into CASRPPGLAQETQYF.

The table lists this clonotype with many counts. This chain joins TRBV2 and TRBJ2-1; weak D call: TRBD1 (6 bases). Germline V gives CDR1 SNHLY, CDR2 FYNNEI. V gave up 6 bases and J gave up 9 bases, with 18 bases separating them. This CDR3 is 14 amino acids long. The CDR3, as DNA: TGTGCCAGCAGCTTAGACAGGAACTATGCTGAGCAGTTCTTC. This gives the protein CASSLDRNYAEQFF.

The sample holds a few counts of this clonotype. This chain connects TRBV23-1 to TRBJ2-1; 10 bases line up with TRBD2. TRBV23-1 is reported as an ORF; its role is uncertain. This CDR3 spans 15 amino acids. The V gene end was trimmed by 0 bases and the J gene end by 4 bases; junction bases not matched to a gene: 0. The CDR3 DNA sequence: TGCGCCAGCAGTCAATCGGGACTAGCGTACAATGAGCAGTTCTTC. It codes for CASSQSGLAYNEQFF.

This clonotype was counted at least ten times. The V and J genes are TRBV4-2 and TRBJ2-5; 13 nucleotides align to TRBD2. The V segment lost 1 base and the J segment 5 bases; nucleotides outside the gene matches: 4. Per the germline V gene, CDR1 is LGHNA and CDR2 is YNFKEQ. This CDR3 spans 16 amino acids. CDR3 bases: TGTGCCAGCAGCCAAGGGACTAGCGGGAGCTCGGAGACCCAGTACTTC. Translation gives CASSQGTSGSSETQYF.

The V call is TRBV5-1, the J call TRBJ2-5; 8 bases are shared with TRBD2. V gave up 2 bases and J gave up 3 bases; unmatched junction bases: 3. CDR1 SGHRS and CDR2 YFSETQ come from the germline V gene. The CDR3 length is 14 residues. The CDR3 nucleotides read TGCGCCAGCAGCTTTCTAGCGGGTGAAGAGACCCAGTACTTC. Translation gives CASSFLAGEETQYF.

This clonotype was found a few times. The V and J genes are TRBV7-2 and TRBJ2-7; no clear D gene. Trimming removed 4 bases at V and 7 bases at J, with 11 bases between. Per the germline V gene, CDR1 is SGHTA and CDR2 is FQGNSA. This CDR3 spans 12 amino acids. The CDR3 bases are TGTGCCAGCAGCTCCTTTGGCAGGGAGCAGTACTTC. It specifies CASSSFGREQYF.

This clonotype was recorded at least ten times. One junction end does not reproduce the germline sequence, and a read error may be involved. V and J are TRBV4-1 and TRBJ2-1, with D hard to call. Per germline, CDR1 MGHRA and CDR2 YSYEKL. The CDR3 has 14 amino acids. In DNA form, the CDR3 reads TGTGCCAGCAGCCAAGTTGGGAACTATGCTGAGCAGTTCTTC. Translation: CASSQVGNYAEQFF.

This clonotype was counted at least ten times. The J gene is TRBJ2-6, the V gene TRBV28, with D possibly being TRBD2 (5 bases). This CDR3 is built from 16 residues. Trimming cost V 3 bases and J 1 base, with 10 bases left between them. Germline V gives CDR1 MDHEN, CDR2 SYDVKM. CDR3 DNA sequence: TGTGCCAGCAGTTTTTTCGGGGAATCTGGGGCCAACGTCCTGACTTTC. Translation: CASSFFGESGANVLTF.

The chain links TRBV20-1 to TRBJ2-1, with TRBD2 matching 10 bases. Germline V gives CDR1 DFQATT, CDR2 SNEGSKA (reference sequence). CDR3 length: 17 amino acids. Trimming at V came to 8 bases and at J to 2 bases, leaving 15 bases not matched to a gene. In DNA form, the CDR3 reads TGCAGTATTATAGCGGGGGGTATCCGTTCCACCTACAATGAGCAGTTCTTC. Translating gives CSIIAGGIRSTYNEQFF.

This clonotype was seen many times. The chain recombines TRBV23-1 with TRBJ2-6, with D unresolved. TRBV23-1 is known as an ORF, though its function is uncertain. The CDR3 loop spans 17 amino acids. The V gene lost 7 bases and the J gene lost 3 bases, with 19 bases spanning the gap. This chain's CDR3 is CASKLVQNKDGANVLTF. In nucleotides, the CDR3 is TGCGCCAGCAAGCTCGTCCAGAACAAAGATGGGGCCAACGTCCTGACTTTC.

This clonotype showed up many times. The genes are TRBV20-1 and TRBJ1-6, with D maybe TRBD1 (6 bases). V gave up 0 bases and J gave up 10 bases, with 7 bases separating them. The CDR3 runs to 12 residues. CDR1 and CDR2 from the germline V gene are DFQATT and SNEGSKA (reference sequence). The CDR3 DNA reads TGCAGTGCTAGAGAGGGGGCCTCACCCCTCCACTTT. Translated, it gives CSAREGASPLHF.

This clonotype was counted a few times. V and J are TRBV24-1 and TRBJ2-7; tentative D call: TRBD1 (6 bases). CDR1 is KGHDR and CDR2 is SFDVKD in the germline V gene. This CDR3 comprises 12 residues. With 3 bases removed from V and 7 bases from J, the gap between germline ends came to 9 bases. The CDR3 bases are TGTGCCACCAGTGATCTACAGGGAGAGCAGTACTTC. Translated: CATSDLQGEQYF.

In its sample, this clonotype was seen many times. An end of the junction does not agree with germline; a read error may underlie this. The rearrangement joins TRBV23-1 to TRBJ2-1, with 9 bases lining up with TRBD1. TRBV23-1 carries the ORF label, with uncertain function. There are 16 residues in the CDR3. DNA for the CDR3: TGTGCCAGCAGTCTGGACAGGGGCTATAACTATGCTGAGCAGTTCTTC. It codes for CASSLDRGYNYAEQFF.

This clonotype was observed at least ten times. This rearrangement joins TRBV6-9 to TRBJ1-1; D is unclear. The V gene lost 2 bases and the J gene lost 0 bases, with 4 bases spanning the gap. CDR1 is MNHGY and CDR2 is SVAAGI in the germline V gene. The CDR3 is made up of 13 amino acids. CDR3: CASSYEMNTEAFF. CDR3 nucleotide sequence: TGTGCCAGCAGTTATGAGATGAACACTGAAGCTTTCTTT.

This clonotype was recorded at least ten times. V is TRBV7-2 and J is TRBJ2-6, with 7 positions matching TRBD1. Germline assignment: CDR1 SGHTA and CDR2 FQGNSA. With 5 bases clipped from V and 0 bases from J, the junction kept 13 bases outside the gene matches. CDR3 length: 19 amino acids. CDR3 sequence reads: CASSRQSTGPASGANVLTF. In DNA, the CDR3 is TGTGCCAGCAGCCGACAGTCGACAGGGCCCGCCTCTGGGGCCAACGTCCTGACTTTC.

Ten or more counts support this clonotype. The V and J genes are TRBV11-2 and TRBJ2-3; D not certain. From germline, CDR1 is SGHAT and CDR2 FQNNGV. The CDR3 contains 14 residues. V dropped 5 bases and J dropped 3 bases, with 12 bases sitting between them. CDR3 in DNA: TGTGCCAGCAGCATCCAAACCCGGACAGATACGCAGTATTTT. Translated, it gives CASSIQTRTDTQYF. Complete variable domain (other parts from reference TRBV11-2 and TRBJ2-3): EAGVAQSPRYKIIEKRQSVAFWCNPISGHATLYWYQQILGQGPKLLIQFQNNGVVDDSQLPKDRFSAERLKGVDSTLKIQPAKLEDSAVYLCASSIQTRTDTQYFGPGTRLTVL.

For this clonotype: Germline is not matched at one junction end, which may reflect a read error. The chain uses TRBV13 and TRBJ2-3; no clear D. The CDR3 is 13 residues long. Germline V gene sequence: CDR1 PRHDT, CDR2 FYEKMQ (reference sequence). The DNA for the CDR3 is TGTGCCAGCTCTCCTCGGAGTGCAGAAACGCTGTATTTT. This sequence encodes CASSPRSAETLYF.

The CDR3 spells CASRSPERAYEQYF. CDR3 nucleotide sequence: TGTGCCAGCAGGTCTCCGGAGCGGGCCTACGAGCAGTACTTC. This rearrangement joins TRBV28 to TRBJ2-7; possible D gene TRBD2, 6 bases. Germline V lookup: CDR1 MDHEN, CDR2 SYDVKM. V shed 6 bases and J shed 2 bases, with 14 bases lying between them. The CDR3 covers 14 residues.

This clonotype came up many times. The junction and the germline gene differ at one end; a read error may be behind it. The V and J genes are TRBV7-7 and TRBJ2-5; 10 bases match TRBD2. This CDR3 comprises 15 residues. The germline CDR1 and CDR2 sequences are SSHAT and FNYEAQ (reference sequence). CDR3 coding DNA: TGTGCTAGCAGCTTACTAGCGGGATCCCAAGAGACCCAGTACTTC. It translates to CASSLLAGSQETQYF.